Presented here are 18 T cell receptor beta chains from one specimen sequenced in a study of blood T cell repertoires in COVID-19. Profiling relied on immunoSEQ multiplex PCR, and the TCRdb table lists in-frame clones only, not all of them. This sample yields 35,000 or so clones, of which 75% to 85% are seen a single time; 42% belongs to the top ten. The specimen was peripheral blood. These receptors were collected from a human donor in a cohort sampled during active or convalescent COVID-19. The donor label of this sample is uncertain.

The V call is TRBV7-2, the J call TRBJ2-1, with D possibly TRBD1 on 5 matching bases. Germline CDR1 is SGHTA and CDR2 is FQGNSA. With 2 bases removed from V and 10 bases from J, the gap between germline ends came to 9 bases. The CDR3 extends over 12 amino acids. CDR3 region: CASSLPGREQFF. Written as DNA, the CDR3 is TGTGCCAGCAGCTTACCAGGGCGAGAGCAGTTCTTC. Based on the CDR3 plus reference TRBV7-2 and TRBJ2-1, the full variable domain is GAGVSQSPSNKVTEKGKDVELRCDPISGHTALYWYRQSLGQGLEFLIYFQGNSAPDKSGLPSDRFSAERTGGSVSTLTIQRTQQEDSAVYLCASSLPGREQFFGPGTRLTVL.

This clone came up many times. V usage is TRBV4-1 and J usage is TRBJ1-5; no clear D. CDR1 and CDR2 from the germline V gene are MGHRA and YSYEKL. V was pared by 1 base and J by 4 bases, with 14 bases between. CDR3 length: 16 residues. The CDR3: CASSQAGARLNQPQHF. In DNA, the CDR3 is TGCGCCAGCAGCCAAGCAGGTGCTCGGCTAAATCAGCCCCAGCATTTT.

This clone was recorded a few times. The V and J genes are TRBV3-1 (or the pseudogene TRBV3-2) and TRBJ2-7; 8 bases align to TRBD2. In germline, CDR1 is LGHDT, CDR2 YNNKEL (reference sequence). With V trimmed by 4 bases and J by 3 bases, 8 bases remained unmatched. The CDR3 contains 15 residues. CDR3 sequence (DNA): TGTGCCAGCAGCCTACTACTAGCGGCCAGCTACGAGCAGTACTTC. Protein: CASSLLLAASYEQYF.

The chain uses TRBV9 and TRBJ2-6; no definite D call. V was shortened by 1 base and J by 3 bases, with 8 bases between the two germline ends. The CDR3 length is 15 residues. CDR1 is SGDLS, CDR2 YYNGEE, per germline. The CDR3 DNA is TGTGCCAGCAGCGTATATCACAGTGGGGCCAACGTCCTGACTTTC. It yields the protein CASSVYHSGANVLTF.

V usage is TRBV4-1 and J usage is TRBJ2-3, with a tentative D call TRBD1 (6 bases). Trimming removed 3 bases at V and 5 bases at J, with 12 bases between. The CDR3 extends over 14 amino acids. The germline gives CDR1 MGHRA, CDR2 YSYEKL. The CDR3 nucleotides are TGCGCCAGCAGCCAGGTTTACAGGGAAGATACGCAGTATTTT. Its protein product is CASSQVYREDTQYF.

The J gene is TRBJ2-5, the V gene TRBV18; 7 bases agree with TRBD1. V was clipped by 2 bases and J by 3 bases; unmatched bases: 3. Germline V gives CDR1 KGHSH, CDR2 LQKENI. The CDR3 runs to 14 residues. CDR3 region: CASSPNRGKETQYF. CDR3 DNA: TGTGCCAGCTCACCAAACAGGGGCAAAGAGACCCAGTACTTC.

V gene TRBV29-1 combines with J gene TRBJ2-7, with D tentatively TRBD1 (6 bases). The V end lost 4 bases, the J end lost 2 bases, and 6 bases lay between the germline ends. The CDR3 totals 11 residues. In germline, CDR1 is SQVTM, CDR2 ANQGSEA. CDR3 residues: CSVGDTYEQYF. CDR3 bases: TGCAGCGTTGGGGACACCTACGAGCAGTACTTC.

This clone was seen a handful of times. V usage is TRBV5-1 and J usage is TRBJ1-1; 9 nucleotides match TRBD1. V shed 4 bases, J shed 3 bases, and the junction held 4 bases outside the gene matches. CDR1 and CDR2 (germline): SGHRS, YFSETQ. The CDR3 loop spans 14 amino acids. The CDR3 coding sequence is TGCGCCAGCAGCCCACAGGGGGCCGACACTGAAGCTTTCTTT. This sequence encodes CASSPQGADTEAFF.

The chain recombines TRBV24-1 with TRBJ2-3; 10 nucleotides match TRBD2. V gave up 4 bases and J gave up 2 bases; unmatched junction bases: 5. Looked up from germline, CDR1 is KGHDR and CDR2 is SFDVKD. The CDR3 totals 16 residues. CDR3 residues: CATSDRAGGHTDTQYF. Written as DNA, the CDR3 is TGTGCCACCAGTGACAGAGCGGGAGGGCACACAGATACGCAGTATTTT.

V gene TRBV11-2 combines with J gene TRBJ2-3; 10 nucleotides match TRBD2. This CDR3 contains 18 residues. The V and J ends lost 5 bases and 6 bases, in that order; junction bases with no gene match: 17. Germline V gives CDR1 SGHAT, CDR2 FQNNGV. Here the CDR3 reads CASSREAGGPLSLDTQYF. CDR3 nucleotides: TGTGCCAGCAGCAGGGAAGCGGGAGGGCCTCTTAGTTTGGATACGCAGTATTTT.

The chain recombines TRBV19 with TRBJ1-4; D is possibly TRBD1 (6 bases). This CDR3 has 14 amino acids. Per the germline V gene, CDR1 is LNHDA and CDR2 is SQIVND (reference sequence). Between the trimmed V and J ends, which lost 4 bases and 5 bases, there was a span of 11 bases. CDR3: CASSTTGINEKLFF. Written as DNA, the CDR3 is TGTGCCAGTAGTACCACAGGGATAAATGAAAAACTGTTTTTT.

The chain uses TRBV4-3 and TRBJ2-1; 9 bases agree with TRBD2. With 4 bases clipped from V and 7 bases from J, the junction kept 8 bases outside the gene matches. The CDR3 consists of 15 residues. The germline gives CDR1 LGHNA, CDR2 YSLEER. The CDR3 bases are TGCGCCAGCAGCCCGTTAGCGGGAGTGACGAATGAGCAGTTCTTC. Its translation: CASSPLAGVTNEQFF.

The table lists this clone with a count of one. The chain uses TRBV7-2 and TRBJ2-1, with 10 bases identical to TRBD2. CDR1 is SGHTA, CDR2 FQGNSA, per germline. J lost 7 bases, V lost 5 bases, and 5 bases had no gene match. The CDR3 contains 14 residues. This CDR3 reads CASSAGLASNEQFF. DNA of the CDR3: TGTGCCAGCAGCGCGGGACTAGCGTCAAATGAGCAGTTCTTC.

V and J are TRBV21-1 and TRBJ2-1; TRBD1, the table's D call, was not compared with the DNA. TRBV21-1 is a pseudogene locus. The CDR3 length is 15 residues. The CDR3 loop is CASSPREDTFNEQFF. CDR3 nucleotide sequence: TGTGCCAGCAGCCCCCGTGAGGACACTTTTAATGAGCAGTTCTTC.

V gene TRBV5-6 combines with J gene TRBJ2-3; no definite D call. The CDR3 has 13 residues. Germline CDR1 SGHDT, CDR2 YYEEEE. V shed 3 bases and J shed 4 bases, with 9 bases lying between them. As DNA, the CDR3 is TGTGCCAGCAGCTCGGGTCGTTCAGATACGCAGTATTTT. It encodes CASSSGRSDTQYF.

This clone occurred a few times. V and J are TRBV30 and TRBJ1-3; tentatively, D is TRBD1 (5 bases). Trimming pared 2 bases from V and 1 base from J, leaving 9 bases between. Germline CDR1 and CDR2: GTSNPN and SVGIG (reference sequence). The CDR3 loop spans 14 amino acids. CDR3 amino acids: CAWSRRQSGNTIYF. DNA of the CDR3: TGTGCCTGGAGTCGCAGACAGTCTGGAAACACCATATATTTT.

V and J are TRBV7-3 and TRBJ2-1; 8 bases match TRBD1. Unmatched junction bases numbered 8, after V lost 5 bases and J lost 8 bases. CDR3 length: 14 residues. The germline gives CDR1 SGHTA, CDR2 FQGTGA. Here the CDR3 DNA reads TGTGCCAGCAGCCTACGGACAGGGATTGATGAGCAGTTCTTC. Its protein product is CASSLRTGIDEQFF.

The chain has TRBV4-3 and TRBJ2-2; tentative D call: TRBD1 (6 bases). Germline V CDR1 and CDR2: LGHNA, YSLEER. The CDR3 extends over 16 amino acids. Trimming removed 2 bases from V and 6 bases from J, with 16 bases in between. The CDR3 DNA follows: TGCGCCAGCAGCCAATGGCGGGCCGAGGGGGCCGGGGAGCTGTTTTTT. Encoded protein: CASSQWRAEGAGELFF.